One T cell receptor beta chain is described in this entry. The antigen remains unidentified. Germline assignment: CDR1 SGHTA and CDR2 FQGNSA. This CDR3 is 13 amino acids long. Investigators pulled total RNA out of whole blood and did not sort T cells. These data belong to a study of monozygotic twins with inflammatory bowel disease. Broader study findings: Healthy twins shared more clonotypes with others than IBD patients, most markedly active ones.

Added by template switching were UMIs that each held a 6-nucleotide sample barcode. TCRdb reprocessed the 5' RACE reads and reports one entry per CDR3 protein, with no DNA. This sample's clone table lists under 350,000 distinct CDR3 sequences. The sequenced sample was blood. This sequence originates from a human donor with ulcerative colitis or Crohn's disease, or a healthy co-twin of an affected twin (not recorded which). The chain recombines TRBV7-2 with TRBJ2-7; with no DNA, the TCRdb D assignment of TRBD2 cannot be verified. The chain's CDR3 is CASRSPGLYEQYF.